The source of this TCR beta chain is a study of metastatic and nonmetastatic thyroid tumors. The study, taken as a whole, reports: The study reportedly found significantly higher TCR beta diversity in malignant thyroid tumors than benign nodules, in blood and tumor.

The CDR3 contains 13 residues. Germline values: CDR1 SGHTA, CDR2 FQGTGA. TCRdb re-called clones from the PCR reads using MiXCR. This sample yields 45,000 or so clones, of which about 4.3% are seen a single time; over 8% belongs to the top ten. Patients underwent thyroid surgery, and none had received any treatment before it. Comments on this clone: Its antigen is unidentified. A read error may account for a junction end that differs from germline.

Material for sequencing was blood. The chain carries TRBV7-3 and TRBJ2-2, with a tentative D call TRBD2 (5 bases). This TCR was sampled from a female donor with papillary thyroid cancer or a benign thyroid nodule (not recorded which). Some clones in this sample may be carry-over from other donors' samples. CDR3 in DNA: TGTGCCAACAGCTTAATGAGACCCGGGGAGCGGTTTTTT. Protein: CANSLMRPGERFF. Full variable domain (remainder filled in from reference TRBV7-3 and TRBJ2-2): GAGVSQTPSNKVTEKGKYVELRCDPISGHTALYWYRQSLGQGPEFLIYFQGTGAADDSGLPNDRFFAVRPEGSVSTLKIQRTERGDSAVYLCANSLMRPGERFFGEGSRLTVL.